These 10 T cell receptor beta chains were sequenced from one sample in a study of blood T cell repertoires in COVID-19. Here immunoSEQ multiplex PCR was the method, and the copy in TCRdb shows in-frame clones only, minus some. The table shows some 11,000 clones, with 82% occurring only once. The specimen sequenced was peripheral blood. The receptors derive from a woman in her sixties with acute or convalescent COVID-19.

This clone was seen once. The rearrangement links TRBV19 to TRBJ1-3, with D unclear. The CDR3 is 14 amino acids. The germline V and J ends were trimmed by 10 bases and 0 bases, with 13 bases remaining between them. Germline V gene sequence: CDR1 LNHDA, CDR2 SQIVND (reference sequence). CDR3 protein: CATLREVSGNTIYF. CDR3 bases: TGTGCCACCCTGCGAGAAGTCTCTGGAAACACCATATATTTT.

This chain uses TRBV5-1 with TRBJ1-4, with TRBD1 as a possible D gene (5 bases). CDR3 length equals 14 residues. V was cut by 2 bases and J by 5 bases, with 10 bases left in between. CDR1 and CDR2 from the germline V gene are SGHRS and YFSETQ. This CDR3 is CASSLRQKNEKLFF. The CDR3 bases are TGCGCCAGCAGCTTAAGACAGAAGAATGAAAAACTGTTTTTT.

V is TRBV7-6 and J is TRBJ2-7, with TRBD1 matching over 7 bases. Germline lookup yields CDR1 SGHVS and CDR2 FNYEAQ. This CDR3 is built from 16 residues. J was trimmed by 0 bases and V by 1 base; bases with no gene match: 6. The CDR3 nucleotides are TGTGCCAGCAGCTTAGATCAGGGGGACAACTCCTACGAGCAGTACTTC. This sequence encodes CASSLDQGDNSYEQYF.

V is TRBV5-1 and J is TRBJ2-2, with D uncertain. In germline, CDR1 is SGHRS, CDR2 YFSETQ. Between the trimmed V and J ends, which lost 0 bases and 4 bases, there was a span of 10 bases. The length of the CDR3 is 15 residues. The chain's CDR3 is CASSLAEISTGELFF. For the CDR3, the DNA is TGCGCCAGCAGCTTGGCCGAGATTTCCACCGGGGAGCTGTTTTTT.

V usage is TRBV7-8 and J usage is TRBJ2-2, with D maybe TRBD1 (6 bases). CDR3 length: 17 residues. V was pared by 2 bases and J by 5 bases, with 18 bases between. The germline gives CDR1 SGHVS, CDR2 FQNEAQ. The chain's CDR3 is CASSLYVEIQGTGELFF. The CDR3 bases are TGTGCCAGCAGCTTATATGTGGAAATCCAGGGGACCGGGGAGCTGTTTTTT.

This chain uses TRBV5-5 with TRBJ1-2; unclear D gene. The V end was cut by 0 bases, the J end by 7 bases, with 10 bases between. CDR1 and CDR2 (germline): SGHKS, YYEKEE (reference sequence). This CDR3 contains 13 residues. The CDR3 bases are TGTGCCAGCAGCTTGGCTGGGAGTAGTGGCTACACCTTC. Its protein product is CASSLAGSSGYTF.

The CDR3 sequence: CASSVIRGEGEQYF. The CDR3 DNA reads TGCGCCAGCAGTGTCATCCGGGGGGAAGGCGAGCAGTACTTC. The chain joins TRBV10-2 to TRBJ2-7; 7 nucleotides line up with TRBD2. Trimming at V came to 4 bases and at J to 6 bases, leaving 9 bases not matched to a gene. The germline V gene encodes CDR1 WSHSY and CDR2 SAAADI. CDR3 length: 14 residues.

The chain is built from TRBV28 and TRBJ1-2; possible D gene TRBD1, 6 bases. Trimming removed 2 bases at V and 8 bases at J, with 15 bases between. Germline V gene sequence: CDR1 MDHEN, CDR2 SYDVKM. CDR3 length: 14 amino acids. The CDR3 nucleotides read TGTGCCAGCAGTTTACTCCAGGGGACGGGGGGCTACACCTTC. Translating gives CASSLLQGTGGYTF.

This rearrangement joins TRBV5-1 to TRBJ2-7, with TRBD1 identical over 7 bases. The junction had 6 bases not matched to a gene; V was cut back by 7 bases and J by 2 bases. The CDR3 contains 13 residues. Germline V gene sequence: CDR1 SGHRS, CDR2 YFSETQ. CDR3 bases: TGCGCCAGCCATCGGGACAGTACCTACGAGCAGTACTTC. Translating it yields CASHRDSTYEQYF.

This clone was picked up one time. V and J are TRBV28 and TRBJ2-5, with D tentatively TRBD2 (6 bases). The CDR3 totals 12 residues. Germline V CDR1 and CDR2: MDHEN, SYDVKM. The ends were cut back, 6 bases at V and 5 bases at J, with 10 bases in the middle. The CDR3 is CASRGRGETQYF. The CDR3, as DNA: TGTGCCAGCAGAGGACGGGGGGAGACCCAGTACTTC.